One and the same sample provided the 32 T cell receptor beta chains below, sequenced in a study of blood T cell repertoires in COVID-19. TCRdb's table, derived via immunoSEQ multiplex PCR, lists solely in-frame clones and lacks some. The repertoire holds about 83,000 clones, approximately 86% seen once, with around 2.9% in the top ten. The specimen sequenced was peripheral blood. These receptors were collected from a woman in her 50s with active or convalescent COVID-19.

This clone has just a few counts. The chain links TRBV7-9 to TRBJ2-3; 10 bases align to TRBD2. The ends lost 4 bases at V and 8 bases at J; junction bases unmatched: 12. Germline V lookup: CDR1 SEHNR, CDR2 FQNEAQ (reference sequence). This CDR3 is 16 amino acids long. The CDR3 DNA reads TGTGCCAGCAGCTCCGACCTGGAGCGGGGGGGCCGTACGCAGTATTTT. This translates into CASSSDLERGGRTQYF.

This chain connects TRBV7-2 to TRBJ1-2, with TRBD1 identical over 7 bases. After removal of 4 bases from V and 8 bases from J, the junction contained 10 bases not matched to a gene. Germline lookup yields CDR1 SGHTA and CDR2 FQGNSA. This CDR3 spans 14 amino acids. The CDR3 spells CASSSDRWTGGYTF. CDR3 bases: TGTGCCAGCAGCTCGGACAGGTGGACGGGCGGCTACACCTTC.

The chain combines TRBV6-5 with TRBJ1-6, with D maybe TRBD1 (6 bases). The CDR3 spans 14 residues. Germline-derived CDR1 and CDR2 are MNHEY and SVGAGI. Trimming removed 6 bases at V and 9 bases at J, with 15 bases between. The CDR3 bases are TGTGCCAGCAGGGGAGGGGGATGGGGTTCACCCCTCCACTTT. Protein sequence: CASRGGGWGSPLHF.

This clone turned up a few times. V gene TRBV19 combines with J gene TRBJ2-1; D possibly corresponds to TRBD1 (5 bases). The CDR3 is 13 residues long. Trimming removed 5 bases from V and 0 bases from J, with 5 bases in between. Germline CDR1 and CDR2: LNHDA and SQIVND (reference sequence). The CDR3 DNA is TGTGCCAGTAGTGACAGCTCCTACAATGAGCAGTTCTTC. It specifies CASSDSSYNEQFF.

Written as DNA, the CDR3 is TGTGCCAGCAGCACACAGAACACCGGGGAGCTGTTTTTT. This sequence encodes CASSTQNTGELFF. The chain carries TRBV9 and TRBJ2-2; D uncertain. Trimming pared 4 bases from V and 1 base from J, leaving 5 bases between. This CDR3 contains 13 residues. Germline lookup yields CDR1 SGDLS and CDR2 YYNGEE.

This chain uses TRBV2 with TRBJ1-2; a possible D gene is TRBD1 (6 bases). CDR1 is SNHLY, CDR2 FYNNEI, per germline. The CDR3 has 14 residues. V was pared by 4 bases and J by 6 bases, with 15 bases between. CDR3 in DNA: TGTGCCAGCAGTGCGAACCGGGGGGCGGATGGCTACACCTTC. Translated, it gives CASSANRGADGYTF.

The genes are TRBV29-1 and TRBJ1-1, with 7 bases lining up with TRBD1. The CDR3 extends over 13 amino acids. Germline V gives CDR1 SQVTM, CDR2 ANQGSEA. Unmatched junction bases numbered 8, after V lost 4 bases and J lost 6 bases. CDR3 residues: CSVGQGGTAEAFF. CDR3 bases: TGCAGCGTTGGACAGGGTGGGACGGCTGAAGCTTTCTTT.

The V and J genes are TRBV28 and TRBJ1-6, with D possibly matching TRBD1 (6 bases). This CDR3 is 16 amino acids long. V lost 3 bases, J lost 0 bases, and 9 bases lay in between. Germline assignment: CDR1 MDHEN and CDR2 SYDVKM. The CDR3 DNA reads as TGTGCCAGCAGTTTTTTCAGGGGCTCCTATAATTCACCCCTCCACTTT. Protein sequence: CASSFFRGSYNSPLHF.

The chain combines TRBV27 with TRBJ1-6; no firm D call. V was pared by 3 bases and J by 16 bases, with 13 bases between. This CDR3 comprises 12 residues. Per germline, CDR1 MNHEY and CDR2 SMNVEV (reference sequence). Here the CDR3 reads CASSFDRDRLHF. The CDR3 bases are TGTGCCAGCAGTTTTGACCGGGATCGGCTCCACTTT.

This clone was found a few times. V and J are TRBV5-1 and TRBJ1-1, with D perhaps TRBD1 (5 bases). Between the trimmed V and J ends, which lost 2 bases and 6 bases, there was a span of 14 bases. The CDR3 has 14 amino acids. Per the germline V gene, CDR1 is SGHRS and CDR2 is YFSETQ. The CDR3 sequence is CASSFWRGEAEAFF. DNA for the CDR3: TGCGCCAGCAGCTTTTGGCGGGGCGAGGCTGAAGCTTTCTTT.

This clone came up once. This chain connects TRBV7-9 to TRBJ1-1; the match to TRBD1 covers 8 bases. CDR1 is SEHNR, CDR2 FQNEAQ, per germline (reference sequence). V dropped 5 bases and J dropped 0; count of bases not matched to a gene: 5. The CDR3 sequence is 15 residues long. CDR3 region: CASSLRGRVNTEAFF. CDR3 nucleotide sequence: TGTGCCAGCAGCCTCAGGGGGCGGGTGAACACTGAAGCTTTCTTT.

V is TRBV6-2 or TRBV6-3 and J is TRBJ2-1; tentative D call: TRBD1 (6 bases). Trimming cost V 5 bases and J 4 bases, with 12 bases left between them. The CDR3 has 14 amino acids. Germline CDR1 reads MNHEY; CDR2 reads SVGEGT. CDR3 residues: CASSGRTAYNEQFF. The DNA of the CDR3 is TGTGCCAGCAGTGGTCGGACAGCATACAATGAGCAGTTCTTC.

V and J are TRBV7-3 and TRBJ2-7, with 9 positions matching TRBD1. There are 15 residues in the CDR3. V lost 4 bases and J lost 7; bases outside the gene matches: 11. In germline, CDR1 is SGHTA, CDR2 FQGTGA. The CDR3 sequence: CASSSQGTGPVEQYF. The CDR3 DNA reads TGTGCCAGCAGCTCCCAAGGGACAGGGCCCGTTGAGCAGTACTTC.

This clone appeared a single time. This chain links TRBV19 with TRBJ1-2; TRBD1 aligns across 7 bases. The CDR3 has 14 amino acids. V was pared by 4 bases and J by 2 bases, with 4 bases of the junction left unmatched. Germline CDR1 reads LNHDA; CDR2 reads SQIVND (reference sequence). The CDR3 spells CASSTGTENYGYTF. The CDR3, as DNA: TGTGCCAGTAGTACCGGGACAGAGAACTATGGCTACACCTTC.

This CDR3 is CASSFTTGSEAFF. CDR3 nucleotides: TGTGCCAGCAGCTTTACGACAGGGTCTGAAGCTTTCTTT. The rearrangement joins TRBV7-2 to TRBJ1-1, with 7 nucleotides matching TRBD1. This CDR3 has 13 amino acids. Germline CDR1 SGHTA, CDR2 FQGNSA. Losses at the gene ends were 3 bases for V and 6 bases for J; bases not matched to a gene: 4.

This rearrangement joins TRBV29-1 to TRBJ2-7; TRBD1 matches 10 bases. J was trimmed by 3 bases and V by 4 bases; bases with no gene match: 3. CDR1 is SQVTM and CDR2 is ANQGSEA in the germline V gene. The CDR3 consists of 13 residues. The CDR3 sequence: CSVVRDRGYEQYF. DNA for the CDR3: TGCAGCGTTGTCCGGGACAGGGGCTACGAGCAGTACTTC.

The chain has TRBV9 and TRBJ2-7; D call uncertain. This CDR3 has 14 amino acids. The V end lost 4 bases, the J end lost 4 bases, and 15 bases lay between the germline ends. The germline V gene has CDR1 SGDLS and CDR2 YYNGEE. CDR3 nucleotides: TGTGCCAGCAGCCCCTTTGACACGCCTTACGAGCAGTACTTC. This translates into CASSPFDTPYEQYF.

The chain recombines TRBV9 with TRBJ1-4, with 9 bases aligning to TRBD1. Trimming cost V 4 bases and J 0 bases; bases outside gene matches: 10. In germline, CDR1 is SGDLS, CDR2 YYNGEE. CDR3 length: 18 amino acids. This CDR3 reads CASSTGQGTTATNEKLFF. In DNA, the CDR3 is TGTGCCAGCAGCACCGGACAGGGGACCACTGCAACTAATGAAAAACTGTTTTTT.

The V call is TRBV5-1, the J call TRBJ1-1, with TRBD1 matching 9 bases. Germline V CDR1 and CDR2: SGHRS, YFSETQ. Trimming at V came to 4 bases and at J to 6 bases, leaving 10 bases not matched to a gene. There are 15 residues in the CDR3. The chain's CDR3 is CASSLIWGQGSEAFF. For the CDR3, the DNA is TGCGCCAGCAGCCTCATTTGGGGACAGGGCTCTGAAGCTTTCTTT.

J is TRBJ2-7 and V is TRBV5-6; the D is unclear. The CDR3 loop spans 12 amino acids. Per germline, CDR1 SGHDT and CDR2 YYEEEE. The V end lost 3 bases, the J end lost 0 bases, and 4 bases lay between the germline ends. The chain's CDR3 is CASSSYSYEQYF. CDR3 bases: TGTGCCAGCAGCTCCTACTCCTACGAGCAGTACTTC.

This chain links TRBV9 with TRBJ2-1, with 8 bases matching TRBD2. V lost 2 bases and J lost 6; bases outside the gene matches: 13. The germline V gene encodes CDR1 SGDLS and CDR2 YYNGEE. This CDR3 spans 17 amino acids. The CDR3 spells CASSVSGQSGGLNEQFF. Written as DNA, the CDR3 is TGTGCCAGCAGCGTGTCCGGGCAAAGCGGGGGTCTCAATGAGCAGTTCTTC.

The chain is built from TRBV9 and TRBJ2-7, with a tentative D call TRBD1 (8 bases). V lost 3 bases and J 6 bases, leaving 19 bases between the germline ends. Germline CDR1 and CDR2: SGDLS and YYNGEE. The CDR3 is 15 amino acids. The CDR3 protein is CASSASPTGEGEQYF. For the CDR3, the DNA is TGTGCCAGCAGCGCCAGCCCGACAGGGGAGGGCGAGCAGTACTTC.

The rearrangement links TRBV3-1 (or the pseudogene TRBV3-2) to TRBJ1-2; D gene uncertain. V lost 0 bases and J lost 8, with 7 bases in between. This CDR3 is 12 amino acids long. Germline CDR1 reads LGHDT; CDR2 reads YNNKEL (reference sequence). CDR3 nucleotides: TGTGCCAGCAGCCAAGAAAAGGAGGGCTACACCTTC. Translating it yields CASSQEKEGYTF.

The J gene is TRBJ1-2, the V gene TRBV30; D possibly corresponds to TRBD1 (5 bases). The CDR3 runs to 14 residues. Germline V gene sequence: CDR1 GTSNPN, CDR2 SVGIG (reference sequence). The V end was cut by 3 bases, the J end by 4 bases, with 15 bases between. The chain's CDR3 is CAWRKKLGGYGYTF. Written as DNA, the CDR3 is TGTGCCTGGAGGAAAAAACTCGGGGGCTATGGCTACACCTTC.

V usage is TRBV19 and J usage is TRBJ1-5; D remains unclear. The CDR3 consists of 13 residues. The germline V and J ends were trimmed by 11 bases and 4 bases, with 15 bases remaining between them. From germline, CDR1 is LNHDA and CDR2 SQIVND (reference sequence). CDR3 nucleotide sequence: TGTGCCTCCCGGGGAGTTCCTAATCAGCCCCAGCATTTT. It yields the protein CASRGVPNQPQHF. The whole variable domain, remainder taken from reference TRBV19 and TRBJ1-5, is DGGITQSPKYLFRKEGQNVTLSCEQNLNHDAMYWYRQDPGQGLRLIYYSQIVNDFQKGDIAEGYSVSREKKESFPLTVTSAQKNPTAFYLCASRGVPNQPQHFGDGTRLSIL.

Of note for this clone: The identical CDR3 is also encoded by other nucleotide sequences in the sample. The rearrangement joins TRBV30 to TRBJ1-1, with D hard to call. CDR3 length: 12 residues. V was pared by 2 bases and J by 3 bases, with 7 bases between. Germline CDR1 is GTSNPN and CDR2 is SVGIG (reference sequence). The CDR3 here is CAWSRQDTEAFF. For the CDR3, the DNA is TGTGCCTGGAGTCGTCAGGACACTGAAGCTTTCTTT. The variable domain in full, with the rest retrieved from reference TRBV30 and TRBJ1-1, is SQTIHQWPATLVQPVGSPLSLECTVEGTSNPNLYWYRQAAGRGLQLLFYSVGIGQISSEVPQNLSASRPQDRQFILSSKKLLLSDSGFYLCAWSRQDTEAFFGQGTRLTVV.

The rearrangement links TRBV27 to TRBJ2-3; 7 bases agree with TRBD1. Germline CDR1 is MNHEY and CDR2 is SMNVEV (reference sequence). The CDR3 runs to 13 residues. V was pared by 6 bases and J by 0 bases, with 0 bases of the junction left unmatched. The CDR3 coding sequence is TGTGCCAGCAGGGGACAGAGCACAGATACGCAGTATTTT. It codes for CASRGQSTDTQYF.

The J gene is TRBJ1-2, the V gene TRBV10-3; D remains unclear. Germline V gene lookup returns CDR1 ENHRY and CDR2 SYGVKD. V was trimmed by 2 bases and J by 4 bases, leaving 11 bases between them. CDR3 length: 14 residues. The CDR3 reads CAISEGSGFYGYTF. The CDR3 nucleotides read TGTGCCATCAGTGAGGGCAGCGGATTCTATGGCTACACCTTC.

The V and J genes are TRBV7-8 and TRBJ1-1; D is possibly TRBD1 (6 bases). This CDR3 is 14 amino acids long. CDR1 and CDR2 from the germline V gene are SGHVS and FQNEAQ. V lost 5 bases to trimming and J lost 4 bases, with 14 bases between them. CDR3 bases: TGTGCCAGCAGCCCCCGCAGGGGCGGCACTGAAGCTTTCTTT. It translates to CASSPRRGGTEAFF. Full variable domain (missing parts from reference TRBV7-8 and TRBJ1-1): GAGVSQSPRYKVAKRGQDVALRCDPISGHVSLFWYQQALGQGPEFLTYFQNEAQLDKSGLPSDRFFAERPEGSVSTLKIQRTQQEDSAVYLCASSPRRGGTEAFFGQGTRLTVV.

The rearrangement uses TRBV25-1 and TRBJ2-1; 10 nucleotides align to TRBD1. CDR1 and CDR2 (germline): MGHDK, SYGVNS. CDR3 length: 15 amino acids. Losses at the gene ends were 7 bases for V and 7 bases for J; bases not matched to a gene: 10. CDR3 region: CASIDDRGLGNEQFF. CDR3 sequence (DNA): TGTGCCAGCATAGATGACAGGGGGCTAGGAAATGAGCAGTTCTTC.

The V call is TRBV5-1, the J call TRBJ1-6; no firm D call. Trimming pared 0 bases from V and 11 bases from J, leaving 12 bases between. Per the germline V gene, CDR1 is SGHRS and CDR2 is YFSETQ. This CDR3 contains 14 residues. CDR3: CASSLGLEVAPLHF. The CDR3 DNA reads as TGCGCCAGCAGCTTGGGCCTTGAGGTAGCACCCCTCCACTTT.

This clone was seen just once. The V call is TRBV19, the J call TRBJ1-5, with a possible D match to TRBD1 (5 bases). Trimming cost V 5 bases and J 7 bases, with 15 bases left between them. The CDR3 totals 14 residues. Per germline, CDR1 LNHDA and CDR2 SQIVND (reference sequence). CDR3 DNA: TGTGCCAGTAGTTCCGGCAATCCAGGGCAGCCCCAGCATTTT. Amino acids: CASSSGNPGQPQHF.